One T cell receptor beta chain is described in this entry. The antigen remains undetermined. Some clones are missing from TCRdb's copy, which holds only in-frame ones; the method was immunoSEQ multiplex PCR. The repertoire holds about half a million clones, 79% seen once, with 13% in the top ten. Researchers drew on roughly 82 million PBMCs for genomic DNA from unsorted samples. The CDR3 has 15 residues. Per the germline V gene, CDR1 is SGDLS and CDR2 is YYNGEE. Trimming stripped 0 bases from V and 5 bases from J, with 14 bases between. The sample belongs to a study of shared clonotypes between healthy human individuals. Notes on the study in general: An expected dependence of interdonor clonotype sharing on sequencing depth was noted.

Sequences were obtained from PBMCs. This TCR was sampled from a woman in her forties in good health. Some clones in this sample may be carry-over from other donors' samples. V usage is TRBV9 and J usage is TRBJ2-5; D is possibly TRBD2 (6 bases). The CDR3 DNA sequence: TGTGCCAGCAGCGTAGGAGTAGCGGCCCCCGAGACCCAGTACTTC. Amino acid sequence: CASSVGVAAPETQYF.